This entry features one TCR beta chain sequence. These data belong to a study of cytomegalovirus exposure and HLA in healthy donors. Across the whole study: Caucasian-associated ancestry cluster membership applied to approximately 81% of approximately 400 genotyped donors.

Researchers ran the PCR with 60 Vbeta and 13 Jbeta primers. Generated by immunoSEQ multiplex PCR, the TCRdb table keeps only in-frame clones and is missing some. The sample includes 95,000 to 150,000 clones, approximately 80% of them seen just once. Sequences were obtained from PBMCs. The receptor was isolated from a man aged 45-65 years in good health and CMV-seronegative.

The CDR3 here is CASSQDGPGSTDTQYF. In DNA form, the CDR3 reads TGCGCCAGCAGCCAAGATGGCCCCGGGAGCACAGATACGCAGTATTTT. The chain is built from TRBV4-3 and TRBJ2-3; D is ambiguous. Trimming shortened V by 0 bases and J by 0 bases, and 10 bases separated the two germline ends. The CDR3 contains 16 residues. Germline V gene lookup returns CDR1 LGHNA and CDR2 YSLEER.